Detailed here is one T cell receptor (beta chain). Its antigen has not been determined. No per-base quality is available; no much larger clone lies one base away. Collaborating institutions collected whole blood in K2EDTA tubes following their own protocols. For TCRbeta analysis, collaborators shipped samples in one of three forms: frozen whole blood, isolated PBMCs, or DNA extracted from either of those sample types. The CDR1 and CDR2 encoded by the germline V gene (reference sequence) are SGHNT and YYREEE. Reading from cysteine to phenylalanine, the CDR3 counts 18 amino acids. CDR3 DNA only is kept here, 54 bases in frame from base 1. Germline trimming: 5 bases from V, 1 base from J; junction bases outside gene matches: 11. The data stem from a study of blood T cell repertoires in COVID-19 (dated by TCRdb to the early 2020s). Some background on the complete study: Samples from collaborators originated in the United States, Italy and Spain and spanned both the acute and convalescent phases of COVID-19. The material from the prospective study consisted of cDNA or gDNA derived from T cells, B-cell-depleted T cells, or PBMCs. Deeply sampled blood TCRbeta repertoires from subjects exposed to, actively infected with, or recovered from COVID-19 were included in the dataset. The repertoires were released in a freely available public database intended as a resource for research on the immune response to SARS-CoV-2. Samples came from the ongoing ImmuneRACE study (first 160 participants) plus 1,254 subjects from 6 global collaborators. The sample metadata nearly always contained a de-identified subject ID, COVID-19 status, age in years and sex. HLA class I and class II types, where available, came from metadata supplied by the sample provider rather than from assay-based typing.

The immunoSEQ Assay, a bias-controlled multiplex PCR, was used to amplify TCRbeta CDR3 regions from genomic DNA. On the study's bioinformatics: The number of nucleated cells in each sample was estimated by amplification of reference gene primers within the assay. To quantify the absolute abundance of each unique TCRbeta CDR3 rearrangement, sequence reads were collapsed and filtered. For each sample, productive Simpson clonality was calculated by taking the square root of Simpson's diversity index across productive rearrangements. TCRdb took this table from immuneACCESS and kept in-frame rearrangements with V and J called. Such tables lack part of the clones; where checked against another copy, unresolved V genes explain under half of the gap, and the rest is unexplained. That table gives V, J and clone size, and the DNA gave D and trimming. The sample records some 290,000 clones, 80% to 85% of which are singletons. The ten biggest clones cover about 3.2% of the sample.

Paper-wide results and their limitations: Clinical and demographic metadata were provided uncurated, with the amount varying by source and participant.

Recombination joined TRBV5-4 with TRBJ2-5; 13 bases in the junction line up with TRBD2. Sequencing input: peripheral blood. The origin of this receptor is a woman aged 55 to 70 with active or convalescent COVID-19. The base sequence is TGTGCCAGCAGGCAGGGACTAGCGGGGTCGTCCGGCCAAGAGACCCAGTACTTC. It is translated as CASRQGLAGSSGQETQYF.